Described below is a single T cell receptor (beta chain) sequence and its context. These data originate in a study of blood T cell repertoires in COVID-19. At the level of the study: COVID-19 samples from acute and convalescent phases originated in the United States, Italy and Spain.

TCRdb's table, derived via immunoSEQ multiplex PCR, lists solely in-frame clones and lacks some. This table has 210,000 or so clones, about 80% appearing once. The V segment lost 3 bases and the J segment 7 bases; nucleotides outside the gene matches: 6. Germline CDR1 SQVTM, CDR2 ANQGSEA. There are 14 residues in the CDR3. Source material: PBMCs or T cells enriched from blood (not recorded which). The origin of this receptor is a woman between 45 and 65 years old who had been exposed to COVID-19. The chain recombines TRBV29-1 with TRBJ2-2; 9 nucleotides align to TRBD1. DNA for the CDR3: TGCAGCGTTGAGGGGACAGGGTACGGCGGGGAGCTGTTTTTT. Translating gives CSVEGTGYGGELFF.